These 2 T cell receptor beta chains originate from one sample sequenced in a study of somatic mutations in cytotoxic T cells in rheumatoid arthritis. Method: immunoSEQ multiplex PCR; TCRdb's copy keeps in-frame clones and lacks some. The sample lists approximately 13,000 clones; about three quarters were seen once. The sample taken for sequencing was CD8+ T cells sorted from blood. The receptors here all came from an adult with rheumatoid arthritis.

The chain employs TRBV6-5 and TRBJ1-3, with D unresolved. Looked up from germline, CDR1 is MNHEY and CDR2 is SVGAGI. The length of the CDR3 is 14 residues. Trimming took off 2 bases at V and 2 bases at J, with 7 bases between the two ends. For the CDR3, the DNA is TGTGCCAGCAGTTACGAGGGAGCTGGAAACACCATATATTTT. Translation: CASSYEGAGNTIYF.

The gene calls are TRBV10-3 and TRBJ1-5; D is unclear. Germline CDR1 ENHRY, CDR2 SYGVKD. Trimming took off 6 bases at V and 1 base at J, with 13 bases between the two ends. This CDR3 region has 15 residues. The CDR3 reads CAISEKDRSNQPQHF. The CDR3 DNA reads TGTGCCATCAGCGAGAAGGACCGCAGCAATCAGCCCCAGCATTTT.